Listed here are 21 T cell receptor beta chains from one sample, sequenced in a study of shared clonotypes between healthy human individuals. TCRdb's table, derived via immunoSEQ multiplex PCR, lists solely in-frame clones and lacks some. The sample shows 550,000 to 800,000 clones, around 72% of them seen only once. Sequenced sample: memory CD4+ T cells sorted from blood. The sample's subset: CD45RA-negative fraction. The receptors originated from a woman aged 25-40 years in good health.

The J gene is TRBJ2-7, the V gene TRBV6-1, with no clear D. The V gene lost 6 bases and the J gene lost 6 bases, with 15 bases spanning the gap. The length of the CDR3 is 13 residues. Germline V gene data show CDR1 as MNHNS and CDR2 as SASEGT. CDR3 sequence: CASRPFWVLEQYF. The CDR3, as DNA: TGTGCCAGCAGGCCGTTCTGGGTACTCGAGCAGTACTTC.

The chain combines TRBV19 with TRBJ1-1; unclear D gene. The CDR3 sequence is 11 residues long. Germline assignment: CDR1 LNHDA and CDR2 SQIVND (reference sequence). Trimming took 7 bases from V and 3 from J, leaving 6 bases between them. This CDR3 is CASTLYTEAFF. Here the CDR3 DNA reads TGTGCCAGTACCCTTTACACTGAAGCTTTCTTT.

The rearrangement joins TRBV30 to TRBJ1-2; D ambiguous. Germline CDR1 GTSNPN, CDR2 SVGIG (reference sequence). Trimming shortened V by 0 bases and J by 7 bases, and 9 bases separated the two germline ends. The CDR3 length is 12 residues. The CDR3 is CAWSVVGSGYTF. CDR3 sequence (DNA): TGTGCCTGGAGTGTTGTGGGGAGTGGCTACACCTTC.

The chain joins TRBV28 to TRBJ1-5, with TRBD1 as a possible D gene (5 bases). This CDR3 has 15 amino acids. The V and J ends lost 7 bases and 2 bases respectively, with 15 bases between them. The V gene's germline CDR1 is MDHEN and CDR2 SYDVKM. In nucleotides, the CDR3 is TGTGCCAGCATTCGGGACCCGGGGGGCAATCAGCCCCAGCATTTT. This gives the protein CASIRDPGGNQPQHF.

About this clone: The sample carries other DNA sequences with the same CDR3. The chain couples TRBV7-2 to TRBJ2-7; D uncertain. From germline, CDR1 is SGHTA and CDR2 FQGNSA. This CDR3 is 12 amino acids long. Trimming removed 1 base from V and 1 base from J, with 2 bases in between. CDR3 in DNA: TGTGCCAGCAGCTTAGGTTCCTACGAGCAGTACTTC. Its protein product is CASSLGSYEQYF. Full variable domain (remainder filled in from reference TRBV7-2 and TRBJ2-7): GAGVSQSPSNKVTEKGKDVELRCDPISGHTALYWYRQSLGQGLEFLIYFQGNSAPDKSGLPSDRFSAERTGGSVSTLTIQRTQQEDSAVYLCASSLGSYEQYFGPGTRLTVT.

This CDR3 is CASSSRTDSDTEAFF. The CDR3 region has the DNA TGTGCCAGCAGCTCCCGGACAGACTCAGACACTGAAGCTTTCTTT. V gene TRBV9 combines with J gene TRBJ1-1, with D possibly TRBD1 on 6 matching bases. Germline values: CDR1 SGDLS, CDR2 YYNGEE. This CDR3 is 15 amino acids long. The V end was cut by 4 bases, the J end by 3 bases, with 16 bases between.

V gene TRBV2 combines with J gene TRBJ2-5, with 10 bases that match TRBD1. V shed 6 bases, J shed 6 bases, and the junction held 10 bases outside the gene matches. The CDR3 consists of 15 residues. CDR1 is SNHLY, CDR2 FYNNEI, per germline. CDR3: CASSDPGQGRKTQYF. Here the CDR3 DNA reads TGTGCCAGCAGCGATCCGGGACAGGGGCGGAAGACCCAGTACTTC.

The chain employs TRBV28 and TRBJ2-7, with no clear D. Trimming removed 7 bases from V and 4 bases from J, with 14 bases in between. The length of the CDR3 is 13 residues. Germline CDR1 is MDHEN and CDR2 is SYDVKM. CDR3 coding DNA: TGTGCCAGCATCCATTCCTTAGGTTACGAGCAGTACTTC. This sequence encodes CASIHSLGYEQYF.

The chain combines TRBV5-1 with TRBJ2-2; possible D gene TRBD2, 5 bases. Trimming removed 8 bases at V and 5 bases at J, with 13 bases between. Per the germline V gene, CDR1 is SGHRS and CDR2 is YFSETQ. The CDR3 loop spans 13 amino acids. Written as DNA, the CDR3 is TGCGCCAGTTCAACGGGAACTACCGGGGAGCTGTTTTTT. Translated, it gives CASSTGTTGELFF. The complete variable domain, with remaining parts taken from reference TRBV5-1 and TRBJ2-2, reads KAGVTQTPRYLIKTRGQQVTLSCSPISGHRSVSWYQQTPGQGLQFLFEYFSETQRNKGNFPGRFSGRQFSNSRSEMNVSTLELGDSALYLCASSTGTTGELFFGEGSRLTVL.

V gene TRBV15 combines with J gene TRBJ1-5, with D maybe TRBD1 (6 bases). Trimming removed 3 bases from V and 4 bases from J, with 13 bases in between. The CDR3 has 15 residues. CDR1 is LNHNV and CDR2 is YYDKDF in the germline V gene (reference sequence). CDR3 DNA: TGTGCCACCAGCAGTGGGGGCAGCGCGAATCAGCCCCAGCATTTT. Its protein product is CATSSGGSANQPQHF.

This clone has only one observation. This chain connects TRBV7-8 to TRBJ2-7; no definite D call. From germline, CDR1 is SGHVS and CDR2 FQNEAQ. Trimming stripped 0 bases from V and 3 bases from J, with 12 bases between. This CDR3 is built from 15 residues. CDR3 in amino acids: CASSLAPRPNYEQYF. The CDR3 bases are TGTGCCAGCAGCTTAGCGCCGCGGCCGAACTACGAGCAGTACTTC. The full variable domain, completed using reference TRBV7-8 and TRBJ2-7, is GAGVSQSPRYKVAKRGQDVALRCDPISGHVSLFWYQQALGQGPEFLTYFQNEAQLDKSGLPSDRFFAERPEGSVSTLKIQRTQQEDSAVYLCASSLAPRPNYEQYFGPGTRLTVT.

As to this clone: This specimen includes other DNA sequences encoding the same CDR3. The rearrangement uses TRBV28 and TRBJ1-5; perhaps TRBD1 as D (5 bases). The CDR3 has 12 amino acids. Germline CDR1 MDHEN, CDR2 SYDVKM. Trimming shortened V by 8 bases and J by 6 bases, and 11 bases separated the two germline ends. CDR3 coding DNA: TGTGCCAGCCGGCAGGGCGGTCAGCCCCAGCATTTT. Translation gives CASRQGGQPQHF.

This clone was observed once. The chain combines TRBV10-3 with TRBJ1-5; 7 bases line up with TRBD1. Unmatched junction bases numbered 6, after V lost 4 bases and J lost 6 bases. The CDR3 runs to 14 residues. Germline V gives CDR1 ENHRY, CDR2 SYGVKD. The CDR3 DNA sequence: TGTGCCATCAGTGGGACAGGATACGGTCAGCCCCAGCATTTT. Amino acids: CAISGTGYGQPQHF.

The chain has TRBV18 and TRBJ2-1; 12 positions match TRBD1. V lost 2 bases, J lost 7 bases, and 6 bases stayed unmatched. The germline CDR1 and CDR2 sequences are KGHSH and LQKENI. This CDR3 is 16 amino acids long. The CDR3, as DNA: TGTGCCAGCTCACCATTAGGGACAGGGGGCAAAAATGAGCAGTTCTTC. Its protein product is CASSPLGTGGKNEQFF.

V and J are TRBV7-2 and TRBJ2-3; TRBD1 matches 7 bases. Germline trimming cut 11 bases from V and 2 bases from J; bases unmatched to any gene: 7. The CDR3 extends over 13 amino acids. CDR1 is SGHTA, CDR2 FQGNSA, per germline. The chain's CDR3 is CAARGTDTDTQYF. DNA for the CDR3: TGTGCCGCCAGGGGGACAGACACAGATACGCAGTATTTT.

CDR3 bases: TGCGCCAGCAGCATAGATAGGACTGCAACTAATGAAAAACTGTTTTTT. Its translation is CASSIDRTATNEKLFF. V usage is TRBV5-1 and J usage is TRBJ1-4, with unresolved D. Germline CDR1 and CDR2: SGHRS and YFSETQ. CDR3 length equals 16 residues. Trimming removed 4 bases at V and 0 bases at J, with 13 bases between.

This clone has at least ten counts. The V and J genes are TRBV19 and TRBJ2-1; D possibly corresponds to TRBD2 (7 bases). CDR3 length: 15 residues. V was clipped by 6 bases and J by 8 bases, with 20 bases between them. Germline loops: CDR1 LNHDA, CDR2 SQIVND (reference sequence). CDR3 in amino acids: CASRQGGRKTHEQFF. DNA for the CDR3: TGTGCCAGTAGACAGGGCGGGAGAAAAACGCATGAGCAGTTCTTC.

The J gene is TRBJ1-1, the V gene TRBV2; D call uncertain. The ends were cut back, 8 bases at V and 0 bases at J, with 7 bases in the middle. The CDR3 contains 12 residues. The V gene's germline CDR1 is SNHLY and CDR2 FYNNEI. The chain's CDR3 is CASFRVNTEAFF. The CDR3 nucleotides read TGTGCCAGCTTTAGAGTGAACACTGAAGCTTTCTTT.

V is TRBV6-5 and J is TRBJ2-7; TRBD1 matches at 9 bases. This CDR3 contains 15 residues. The junction had 11 bases not matched to a gene; V was cut back by 2 bases and J by 9 bases. In germline, CDR1 is MNHEY, CDR2 SVGAGI. CDR3 protein: CASSYTGTGFAGQYF. CDR3 in DNA: TGTGCCAGCAGTTACACCGGGACAGGGTTTGCAGGGCAGTACTTC.

The rearrangement joins TRBV9 to TRBJ1-1; D remains unclear. Germline CDR1 reads SGDLS; CDR2 reads YYNGEE. Deletions cut 0 bases from V and 4 bases from J, with 10 bases between. CDR3 length equals 14 residues. The CDR3 DNA reads as TGTGCCAGCAGCGTAGCTGTGGGTAGCACTGAAGCTTTCTTT. Translation gives CASSVAVGSTEAFF.

The rearrangement uses TRBV30 and TRBJ2-3, with 8 bases identical to TRBD1. After removal of 5 bases from V and 0 bases from J, the junction contained 16 bases not matched to a gene. CDR3 length: 18 amino acids. In germline, CDR1 is GTSNPN, CDR2 SVGIG (reference sequence). CDR3: CAWDLTGGLEPSTDTQYF. The CDR3 DNA reads as TGTGCCTGGGATCTTACAGGGGGATTGGAACCTAGCACAGATACGCAGTATTTT.